The 22 T cell receptor beta chains given below trace back to one sample, sequenced in a study of blood T cells in healthy people across ages. Then a second PCR, running about 7 to 11 cycles, was carried out with a sample-barcoded 5' primer and a J-beta primer mix. TCRdb re-called the 5' RACE reads through MiXCR, storing one row per CDR3 protein. The data show more than 550,000 distinct CDR3 sequences, over 20% seen once. The sequencing sample was made of blood. These receptors were collected from a man in his sixties or seventies in good health.

V is TRBV15 and J is TRBJ1-4; possibly TRBD1 for D (6 bases). This CDR3 is built from 14 residues. Germline lookup yields CDR1 LNHNV and CDR2 YYDKDF (reference sequence). The V end was cut by 5 bases, the J end by 3 bases, with 10 bases between. The CDR3 sequence: CATSQGGSNEKLFF. The CDR3 DNA reads as TGTGCCACCAGCCAAGGGGGGTCTAATGAAAAACTGTTTTTT. Drawing the rest from reference TRBV15 and TRBJ1-4, the complete variable domain is DAMVIQNPRYQVTQFGKPVTLSCSQTLNHNVMYWYQQKSSQAPKLLFHYYDKDFNNEADTPDNFQSRRPNTSFCFLDIRSPGLGDTAMYLCATSQGGSNEKLFFGSGTQLSVL.

This clonotype showed up just once. The chain joins TRBV7-2 to TRBJ2-4, with 7 positions matching TRBD1. Germline trimming cut 1 base from V and 3 bases from J; bases unmatched to any gene: 15. The CDR3 consists of 19 residues. CDR1 is SGHTA, CDR2 FQGNSA, per germline. The CDR3 DNA sequence: TGTGCCAGCAGCTTAGTTGGATTGAGGGACAGCTTAGTCAAAAACATTCAGTACTTC. Amino acids: CASSLVGLRDSLVKNIQYF.

The chain combines TRBV7-3 with TRBJ2-3; TRBD2 matches 11 bases. Germline-derived CDR1 and CDR2 are SGHTA and FQGTGA. J was trimmed by 5 bases and V by 5 bases; bases with no gene match: 6. The length of the CDR3 is 15 residues. DNA of the CDR3: TGTGCCAGCAGCCCACTAGCGGGGGTGGGAGATACGCAGTATTTT. Translated, it gives CASSPLAGVGDTQYF.

V gene TRBV30 combines with J gene TRBJ2-3, with D possibly TRBD1 on 6 matching bases. Per germline, CDR1 GTSNPN and CDR2 SVGIG (reference sequence). V lost 7 bases to trimming and J lost 0 bases, with 14 bases between them. This CDR3 is built from 14 residues. This CDR3 reads CAFRKGGSTDTQYF. CDR3 DNA: TGTGCCTTCAGAAAAGGGGGAAGCACAGATACGCAGTATTTT.

In this sample, this clonotype turned up a few times. The rearrangement joins TRBV6-2 or TRBV6-3 to TRBJ1-3; no clear D. Trimming cost V 2 bases and J 0 bases, with 11 bases left between them. Germline CDR1 MNHEY, CDR2 SVGEGT. The CDR3 extends over 16 amino acids. Here the CDR3 DNA reads TGTGCCAGCAGTTACCCCCGGTCTCGCTCTGGAAACACCATATATTTT. This codes for CASSYPRSRSGNTIYF.

The rearrangement joins TRBV5-1 to TRBJ2-1; the match to TRBD1 covers 9 bases. The CDR3 has 15 residues. Germline CDR1 reads SGHRS; CDR2 reads YFSETQ. With V trimmed by 5 bases and J by 9 bases, 12 bases remained unmatched. DNA of the CDR3: TGCGCCAGCAGACGGCCGGGACAGGGAACGGGTGAGCAGTTCTTC. This translates into CASRRPGQGTGEQFF.

This clonotype was observed at least ten times. The chain carries TRBV29-1 and TRBJ1-4; tentative D call: TRBD1 (5 bases). The CDR3 runs to 14 residues. Germline loops: CDR1 SQVTM, CDR2 ANQGSEA. The ends were cut back, 4 bases at V and 3 bases at J, with 12 bases in the middle. The CDR3 here is CSVGQGLSNEKLFF. The CDR3 DNA is TGCAGCGTTGGGCAGGGCCTATCTAATGAAAAACTGTTTTTT.

This clonotype was counted at least ten times. This chain connects TRBV20-1 to TRBJ1-1, with D tentatively TRBD1 (5 bases). Germline CDR1 is DFQATT and CDR2 is SNEGSKA (reference sequence). The CDR3 is made up of 13 amino acids. V lost 2 bases and J lost 0, with 7 bases in between. The DNA for the CDR3 is TGCAGTGCTAGAAGGGGAATGAACACTGAAGCTTTCTTT. Amino acid sequence: CSARRGMNTEAFF.

The chain recombines TRBV7-2 with TRBJ2-7; 12 nucleotides align to TRBD1. Germline V gene data show CDR1 as SGHTA and CDR2 as FQGNSA. The V segment lost 5 bases and the J segment 5 bases; nucleotides outside the gene matches: 4. CDR3 size: 14 residues. The CDR3 sequence: CASSPGTGGNEQYF. CDR3 nucleotide sequence: TGTGCCAGCAGCCCTGGGACAGGGGGCAACGAGCAGTACTTC.

The chain carries TRBV25-1 and TRBJ1-1, with D possibly being TRBD1 (6 bases). Deletions cut 10 bases from V and 2 bases from J, with 17 bases between. CDR3 length equals 14 residues. Germline loops: CDR1 MGHDK, CDR2 SYGVNS. CDR3 residues: CATLGGQGNTEAFF. CDR3 DNA: TGTGCCACATTGGGGGGGCAGGGAAACACTGAAGCTTTCTTT.

This chain connects TRBV6-2 or TRBV6-3 to TRBJ2-5; 13 bases fit TRBD2. In germline, CDR1 is MNHEY, CDR2 SVGEGT. V was clipped by 5 bases and J by 5 bases; unmatched bases: 5. This CDR3 is 15 amino acids long. The CDR3, as DNA: TGTGCCAGCAGTGTACTAGCGGGGGGGTACGAGACCCAGTACTTC. Its protein product is CASSVLAGGYETQYF.

V gene TRBV20-1 combines with J gene TRBJ2-5; TRBD2 might be the D (5 bases). V lost 8 bases, J lost 2 bases, and 9 bases lay in between. The CDR3 contains 11 residues. The germline V gene encodes CDR1 DFQATT and CDR2 SNEGSKA (reference sequence). This chain's CDR3 is CSKREQETQYF. Here the CDR3 DNA reads TGCAGTAAGAGGGAACAAGAGACCCAGTACTTC.

This chain connects TRBV5-6 to TRBJ2-5; D is possibly TRBD1 or TRBD2 (6 bases each). The J call may not be correct, given that the DNA end is closer to TRBJ2-1. The length of the CDR3 is 14 residues. CDR1 SGHDT and CDR2 YYEEEE come from the germline V gene. The DNA of the CDR3 is TGTGCCAGCAGCTTGGTTGGAGGGACAAATGAGCAGTTCTTC. It encodes CASSLVGGTNEQFF.

This clonotype was found a few times. This chain joins TRBV12-3 or TRBV12-4 and TRBJ1-6; no reliable D call. The CDR3 consists of 14 residues. V was trimmed by 5 bases and J by 6 bases, leaving 11 bases between them. CDR3 amino acids: CASSRTFGNSPLHF. CDR3 coding DNA: TGTGCCAGCAGTAGAACGTTTGGTAATTCACCCCTCCACTTT.

This clonotype occurred a few times. The chain's CDR3 is CASSLIGNRASEQYF. The CDR3 nucleotides read TGCGCCAGCAGCTTGATCGGAAACAGGGCGTCCGAGCAGTACTTC. The gene calls are TRBV5-1 and TRBJ2-5; D perhaps matches TRBD1 (6 bases). The DNA end is more similar to TRBJ2-7, so the J call may be wrong. This CDR3 has 15 residues. CDR1 is SGHRS and CDR2 is YFSETQ in the germline V gene.

The table lists this clonotype with a few counts. In DNA, the CDR3 is TGTGCCAGCAGTGCTTCCGGGCGGGGGTTACTCACCGGGGAGCTGTTTTTT. This translates into CASSASGRGLLTGELFF. The rearrangement uses TRBV28 and TRBJ2-2; TRBD2 agrees at 7 bases. Trimming at V came to 5 bases and at J to 4 bases, leaving 13 bases not matched to a gene. Germline CDR1 reads MDHEN; CDR2 reads SYDVKM. This CDR3 region has 17 residues.

The V call is TRBV4-3, the J call TRBJ2-1; D call uncertain. This CDR3 contains 16 residues. Deletions cut 0 bases from V and 9 bases from J, with 18 bases between. Germline CDR1 LGHNA, CDR2 YSLEER. The CDR3 is CASSQDRGTTSSEQFF. DNA of the CDR3: TGCGCCAGCAGCCAAGATCGTGGAACAACAAGCAGTGAGCAGTTCTTC.

The rearrangement uses TRBV6-5 and TRBJ1-1, with D possibly being TRBD1 (6 bases). CDR3 length: 13 amino acids. Germline CDR1 is MNHEY and CDR2 is SVGAGI. V shed 6 bases and J shed 2 bases, with 10 bases lying between them. CDR3 nucleotide sequence: TGTGCCAGCAGGAAGGGGACAAACACTGAAGCTTTCTTT. Translating it yields CASRKGTNTEAFF.

In its sample, this clonotype was seen once. V usage is TRBV20-1 and J usage is TRBJ2-1, with 11 bases aligning to TRBD2. The J call could be wrong; TRBJ2-7 is a better fit for the DNA end. This CDR3 is built from 14 residues. Germline CDR1 reads DFQATT; CDR2 reads SNEGSKA (reference sequence). The CDR3 DNA sequence: TGCAGTGCTAACCCTAGCGGGGGGACCTACGAGCAGTACTTC. It yields the protein CSANPSGGTYEQYF.

V and J are TRBV15 and TRBJ2-1; 9 nucleotides line up with TRBD2. Germline loops: CDR1 LNHNV, CDR2 YYDKDF (reference sequence). CDR3 length: 18 residues. Trimming took 0 bases from V and 4 from J; bases not matched to a gene: 10. This chain's CDR3 is CATSRDFLSSGAYNEQFF. The DNA for the CDR3 is TGTGCCACCAGCAGAGATTTTCTATCTAGCGGGGCTTACAATGAGCAGTTCTTC.

J is TRBJ2-3 and V is TRBV12-3 or TRBV12-4; 8 nucleotides align to TRBD2. The CDR3 sequence is 15 residues long. V lost 4 bases, J lost 2 bases, and 5 bases stayed unmatched. The CDR3 DNA reads as TGTGCCAGCAGTTCTCAGCGGGGGATCACAGATACGCAGTATTTT. Its protein product is CASSSQRGITDTQYF.

The chain links TRBV6-6 to TRBJ2-5, with 8 bases identical to TRBD1. The tail of the sequence fits TRBJ2-7 better, so the J call may be wrong. Germline V CDR1 and CDR2: MNHNY, SVGAGI (reference sequence). The length of the CDR3 is 14 residues. The CDR3 loop is CASKPGQEIYEQYV. CDR3 nucleotide sequence: TGTGCCAGTAAACCGGGACAGGAGATCTACGAGCAGTACGTC.